This TCR beta chain appears in the sequencing data of a study of neoadjuvant nivolumab and ipilimumab in lung cancer. Findings and caveats of the study: TCR clonality did not significantly correlate with pathologic tumor regression. Only a small number of samples underwent TCR sequencing.

Using immunoSEQ multiplex PCR, the repertoire was profiled, and TCRdb retains in-frame clones only, with some absent. The sample yields about 16,000 clones, roughly three quarters seen once. The germline V and J ends were trimmed by 7 bases and 1 base, with 11 bases remaining between them. This CDR3 is 14 amino acids long. Germline CDR1 reads MNHEY; CDR2 reads SVGAGI. In its sample, this clone is medium-sized (0.01 to 0.1%). The antigen is undetermined. The receptor's source is an adult with non-small cell lung cancer. The rearrangement uses TRBV6-5 and TRBJ1-5; D remains unclear. Sample: tumor tissue, taken after neoadjuvant nivolumab, alone or with ipilimumab, at or shortly before surgery. The CDR3 reads CASTPPGSNQPQHF. The CDR3 DNA reads as TGTGCCAGCACCCCCCCTGGGAGCAATCAGCCCCAGCATTTT.